A single sample is the source of the 15 T cell receptor beta chains below, sequenced in a study of blood T cells in healthy people across ages. Combining a sample-barcoded 5' primer with a J-beta primer mix, a second PCR ran for about 6 to 12 cycles. TCRdb passed the 5' RACE reads through MiXCR, listing each CDR3 protein once. Of 450,000 to 650,000 distinct CDR3 sequences listed, 20% to 30% are singletons. Another study also made use of these data, one on T cells of mothers and their children.

Sequencing input: blood. The receptors come from a boy aged 5 to 17 in good health.

This clonotype appeared a few times. CDR3 sequence reads: CASRDTGPAGVGYTF. The CDR3 DNA reads as TGTGCCAGCAGGGATACAGGGCCCGCGGGCGTTGGCTACACCTTC. This rearrangement joins TRBV6-1 to TRBJ1-2; weak D call: TRBD1 (6 bases). This CDR3 comprises 15 residues. The germline V gene has CDR1 MNHNS and CDR2 SASEGT. V gave up 6 bases and J gave up 7 bases, with 21 bases separating them.

The gene calls are TRBV20-1 and TRBJ1-4; D is undetermined. V was pared by 6 bases and J by 3 bases, with 14 bases between. The CDR3 spans 14 residues. Germline assignment: CDR1 DFQATT and CDR2 SNEGSKA (reference sequence). The DNA of the CDR3 is TGCAGTGCCAGGACCCCTACCTCTAATGAAAAACTGTTTTTT. Its translation: CSARTPTSNEKLFF.

This clonotype appeared a few times. This rearrangement joins TRBV4-3 to TRBJ2-3; D is uncertain. V shed 0 bases and J shed 6 bases, with 10 bases lying between them. The length of the CDR3 is 14 residues. CDR1 and CDR2 (germline): LGHNA, YSLEER. The CDR3 loop reads CASSQDVHSDTQYF. Here the CDR3 DNA reads TGCGCCAGCAGCCAAGATGTCCATTCGGATACGCAGTATTTT.

This chain joins TRBV20-1 and TRBJ2-1; D might be TRBD2 (5 bases). Per germline, CDR1 DFQATT and CDR2 SNEGSKA (reference sequence). Trimming removed 3 bases from V and 13 bases from J, with 22 bases in between. The CDR3 runs 14 residues. The CDR3: CSARSQVLSGLQFF. The CDR3 DNA reads TGCAGTGCTAGGTCCCAAGTCTTGAGCGGCCTCCAGTTCTTC.

Notes on this clonotype: Here the CDR3 omits its conserved ending phenylalanine or tryptophan, so a read error is the likely source. The chain employs TRBV6-4 and TRBJ1-1; possibly TRBD1 for D (5 bases). This CDR3 has 20 residues. CDR1 MRHNA and CDR2 SNTAGT come from the germline V gene. V shed 4 bases and J shed 0 bases, with 27 bases lying between them. The CDR3 here is CASSANLIRDGFAMNTEAFS. As DNA, the CDR3 is TGTGCCAGCAGTGCCAATCTCATACGGGACGGGTTTGCCATGAACACTGAAGCTTTCTCT.

This clonotype was observed a few times. The chain joins TRBV11-2 to TRBJ2-2; D not resolved. Germline loops: CDR1 SGHAT, CDR2 FQNNGV. The CDR3 has 16 residues. Trimming left V 5 bases short and J 0 bases short, with 13 bases between. The CDR3 reads CASSIVHPANTGELFF. CDR3 in DNA: TGTGCCAGCAGCATAGTCCACCCAGCGAACACCGGGGAGCTGTTTTTT.

This clonotype was seen a handful of times. V is TRBV7-2 and J is TRBJ2-2; 8 bases are shared with TRBD2. The CDR3 extends over 15 amino acids. CDR1 and CDR2 (germline): SGHTA, FQGNSA. V lost 4 bases and J lost 6; bases outside the gene matches: 7. Here the CDR3 DNA reads TGTGCCAGCAGCTCCCAGCCGGGACTAGCCGGGGAGCTGTTTTTT. This translates into CASSSQPGLAGELFF.

The chain recombines TRBV29-1 with TRBJ1-2; 7 bases match TRBD1. V lost 6 bases, J lost 1 base, and 8 bases stayed unmatched. The CDR3 sequence is 14 residues long. The germline V gene encodes CDR1 SQVTM and CDR2 ANQGSEA. CDR3 region: CSVPTGQVNYGYTF. The CDR3 DNA sequence: TGCAGCGTACCGACCGGACAGGTTAACTATGGCTACACCTTC.

This chain connects TRBV4-1 to TRBJ1-1, with D possibly being TRBD1 (6 bases). Germline V gene sequence: CDR1 MGHRA, CDR2 YSYEKL. V was shortened by 4 bases and J by 0 bases, with 9 bases between the two germline ends. This CDR3 contains 14 residues. The CDR3 loop reads CASSPGHMNTEAFF. DNA of the CDR3: TGCGCCAGCAGCCCGGGACACATGAACACTGAAGCTTTCTTT.

This chain uses TRBV5-1 with TRBJ1-4; unclear D gene. Deletions cut 4 bases from V and 0 bases from J, with 10 bases between. The CDR3 is 15 residues long. Germline-derived CDR1 and CDR2 are SGHRS and YFSETQ. CDR3 loop: CASSRDGATNEKLFF. In nucleotides, the CDR3 is TGCGCCAGCAGCCGAGACGGGGCAACTAATGAAAAACTGTTTTTT.

This chain uses TRBV7-3 with TRBJ1-5; D may be TRBD1 (5 bases). This CDR3 comprises 14 residues. Germline V gene data show CDR1 as SGHTA and CDR2 as FQGTGA. Trimming removed 3 bases from V and 4 bases from J, with 10 bases in between. The CDR3 loop is CASSLGGWNQPQHF. The CDR3 nucleotides are TGTGCCAGCAGCTTGGGGGGGTGGAATCAGCCCCAGCATTTT.

This clonotype was seen a single time. The chain recombines TRBV29-1 with TRBJ2-1; D is perhaps TRBD2 (5 bases). Germline CDR1 and CDR2: SQVTM and ANQGSEA. Trimming shortened V by 7 bases and J by 9 bases, and 22 bases separated the two germline ends. This CDR3 has 14 amino acids. The CDR3 sequence is CSGGESGPRGEQFF. In nucleotides, the CDR3 is TGCAGCGGGGGAGAGTCGGGTCCCCGGGGTGAGCAGTTCTTC.

CDR3 DNA: TGTGCCAGCAGTGCCTATCGGGGGGCAGGTGAGCCCCAGCATTTT. It translates to CASSAYRGAGEPQHF. The chain has TRBV28 and TRBJ1-5, with a tentative D call TRBD1 (6 bases). The germline CDR1 and CDR2 sequences are MDHEN and SYDVKM. The CDR3 totals 15 residues. Trimming left V 5 bases short and J 8 bases short, with 19 bases between.

This sequence joins TRBV28 and TRBJ2-5, with 9 bases fitting TRBD2. Germline values: CDR1 MDHEN, CDR2 SYDVKM. After removal of 6 bases from V and 4 bases from J, the junction contained 12 bases not matched to a gene. This CDR3 contains 16 residues. For the CDR3, the DNA is TGTGCCAGCAGCACCACAGGAGGTAGCGGGGGAGAGACCCAGTACTTC. It translates to CASSTTGGSGGETQYF.

This rearrangement joins TRBV27 to TRBJ1-5; 10 bases line up with TRBD1. After removal of 6 bases from V and 0 bases from J, the junction contained 5 bases not matched to a gene. This CDR3 is 16 amino acids long. Germline CDR1 and CDR2: MNHEY and SMNVEV (reference sequence). The CDR3 sequence: CASSYGDRGSNQPQHF. CDR3 coding DNA: TGTGCCAGCAGCTACGGGGACAGGGGTAGCAATCAGCCCCAGCATTTT.